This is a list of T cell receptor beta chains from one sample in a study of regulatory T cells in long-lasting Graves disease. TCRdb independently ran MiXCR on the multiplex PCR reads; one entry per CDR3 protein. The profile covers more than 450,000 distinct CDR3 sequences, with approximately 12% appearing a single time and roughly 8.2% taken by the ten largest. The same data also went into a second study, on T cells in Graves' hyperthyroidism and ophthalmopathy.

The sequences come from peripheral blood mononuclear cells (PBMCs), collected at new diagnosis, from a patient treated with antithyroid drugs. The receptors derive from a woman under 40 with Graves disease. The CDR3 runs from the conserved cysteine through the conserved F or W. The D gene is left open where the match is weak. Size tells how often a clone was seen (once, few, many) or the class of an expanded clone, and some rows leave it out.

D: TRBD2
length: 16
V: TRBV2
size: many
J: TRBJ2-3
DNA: TGTGCCAGCAGCTCCCCGGGACTAGCGGGTGCGGATACGCAGTATTTT
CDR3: CASSSPGLAGADTQYF

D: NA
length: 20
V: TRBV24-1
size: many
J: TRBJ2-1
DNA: TGTGCCACCAGTGATTTTCCCACCGCCGACAGCCACAATCTCTACAATGAGCAGTTCTTC
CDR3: CATSDFPTADSHNLYNEQFF

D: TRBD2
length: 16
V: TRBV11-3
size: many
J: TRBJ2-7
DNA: TGTGCCAGCAGTCCAATGGAGGGGAGGGAGTCCTACGAGCAGTACTTC
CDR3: CASSPMEGRESYEQYF

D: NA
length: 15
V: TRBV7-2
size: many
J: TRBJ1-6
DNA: TGTGCCAGCAGCTCAGCGGGCCAAATGAATTCACCCCTCCACTTT
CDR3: CASSSAGQMNSPLHF

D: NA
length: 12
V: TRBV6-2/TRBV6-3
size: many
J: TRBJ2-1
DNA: TGTGCCAGCAGCTACGGTAAGGTTGAGCAGTTCTTC
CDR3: CASSYGKVEQFF

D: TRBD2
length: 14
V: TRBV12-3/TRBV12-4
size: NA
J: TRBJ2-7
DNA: TGTGCCAGCACCGCGGGAGGCCCCCCCTACGAGCAGTACTTC
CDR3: CASTAGGPPYEQYF

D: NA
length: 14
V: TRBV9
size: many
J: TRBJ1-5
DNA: TGTGCCAGCAGCGCAGGCGGGGGCAATCAGCCCCAGCATTTT
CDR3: CASSAGGGNQPQHF

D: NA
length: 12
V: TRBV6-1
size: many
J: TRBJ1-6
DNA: TGTGCCAGCAGTGAGTCGGGATCACCCCTCCACTTT
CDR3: CASSESGSPLHF

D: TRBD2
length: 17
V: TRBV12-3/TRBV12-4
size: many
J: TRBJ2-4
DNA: TGTGCCAGCAGTCCCTTAGGACTAGCGGGAGGGCAAGGCATTCAGTACTTC
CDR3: CASSPLGLAGGQGIQYF

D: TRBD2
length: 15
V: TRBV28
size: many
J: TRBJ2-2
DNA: TGTGCCAGCAGTGGTAGCGGGAGGAATCTCAGGGAGCTGTTTTTT
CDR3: CASSGSGRNLRELFF

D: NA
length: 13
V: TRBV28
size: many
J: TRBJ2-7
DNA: TGTGCCAGCAGACTCCCCTTGGGGTACGAGCAGTACTTC
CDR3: CASRLPLGYEQYF

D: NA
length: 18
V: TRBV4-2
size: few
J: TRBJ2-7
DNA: TGTGCCAGCAGCCAAGAGTTAAAGGGGAACAGGGACTCCTACGAGCAGTACTTC
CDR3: CASSQELKGNRDSYEQYF

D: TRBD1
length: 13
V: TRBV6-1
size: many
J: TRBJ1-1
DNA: TGTGCCAGTTACAGGGGCCGGAACACTGAAGCTTTCTTT
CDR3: CASYRGRNTEAFF

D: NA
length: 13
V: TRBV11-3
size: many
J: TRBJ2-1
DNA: TGTGCCAGCAGCTTAGATCCCCCACAGGAGCAGTTCTTC
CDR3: CASSLDPPQEQFF

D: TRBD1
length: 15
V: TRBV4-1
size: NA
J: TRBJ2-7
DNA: TGCGCCAGCAGCCCACTACGGCAGGGGGCCTACGAGCGGTACTTC
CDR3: CASSPLRQGAYERYF

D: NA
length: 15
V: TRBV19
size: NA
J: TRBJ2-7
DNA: TGTGCCAGTAACGAAAGGGCAGCTCCTCCCTACGAGCAGTACTTC
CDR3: CASNERAAPPYEQYF

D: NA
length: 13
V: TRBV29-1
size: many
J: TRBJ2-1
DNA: TGCAGCGGAGGGGGGAGGTCCTACAATGAGCAGTTCTTC
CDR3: CSGGGRSYNEQFF

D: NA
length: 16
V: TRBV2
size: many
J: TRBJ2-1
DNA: TGTGCCAGCAACGGAGGGGGCAGGGCCTCCTACAATGAGCAGTTCTTC
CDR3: CASNGGGRASYNEQFF

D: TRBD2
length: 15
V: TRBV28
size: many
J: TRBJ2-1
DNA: TGTGCCAGCAGGTTTAGCGGGAGTGCCTACAATGAGCAGTTCTTC
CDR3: CASRFSGSAYNEQFF

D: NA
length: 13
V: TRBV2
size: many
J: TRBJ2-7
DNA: TGTGCCAGCAGTCCGCAGGGCCTGCCCGAGCAGTACTTC
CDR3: CASSPQGLPEQYF

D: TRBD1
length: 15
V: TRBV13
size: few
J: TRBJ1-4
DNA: TGTGCCAGCAGCGAGCGGGAGGGGGCACATGAAAGACTGTTTTTT
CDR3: CASSEREGAHERLFF

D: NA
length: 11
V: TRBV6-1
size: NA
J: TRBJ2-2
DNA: TGTACCACAGGGAACACCGGGGAGCTGTTTTTT
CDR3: CTTGNTGELFF

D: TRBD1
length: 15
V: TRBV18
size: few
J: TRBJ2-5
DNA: TGTGCCAGCTCACCACTGACAGGGGGGGAAGAGACCCAGTACTTC
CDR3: CASSPLTGGEETQYF

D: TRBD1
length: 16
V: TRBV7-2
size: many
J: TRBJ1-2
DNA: TGTGCCAGCAGCCCCTTCCGGGACAGGCTTAACTATGGCTACACCTTC
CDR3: CASSPFRDRLNYGYTF

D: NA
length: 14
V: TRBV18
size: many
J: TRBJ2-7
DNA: TGTGCCAGCTCACCACGGGACGGGCCGGATGAGCAGTACTTC
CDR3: CASSPRDGPDEQYF

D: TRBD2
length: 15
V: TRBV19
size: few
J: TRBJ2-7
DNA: TGTGCCAGTAGTTGGACCGGGACTAGCGGCTACGAGCAGTACTTC
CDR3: CASSWTGTSGYEQYF

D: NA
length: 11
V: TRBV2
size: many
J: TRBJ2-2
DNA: TGTGCCAGCGAGGGTCCCGGGGAGCTGTTTTTT
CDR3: CASEGPGELFF

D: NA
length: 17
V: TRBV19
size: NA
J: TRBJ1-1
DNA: TGTGCCAGTAGTGAGGGACAAATATATCGAATGAACACTGAAGCTTTCTTT
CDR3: CASSEGQIYRMNTEAFF

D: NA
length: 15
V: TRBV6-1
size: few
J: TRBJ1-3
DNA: TGTGCCAGCAGTGAAGCCGGCGGCTCTGGAAACACCATATATTTT
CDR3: CASSEAGGSGNTIYF

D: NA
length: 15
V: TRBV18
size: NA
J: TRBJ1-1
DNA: TGTGCCAGCTCACCACCCAAATCCCCCCCCACTGAAGCTTTCTTT
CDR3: CASSPPKSPPTEAFF

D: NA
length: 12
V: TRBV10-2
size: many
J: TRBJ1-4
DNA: TGCGCCAGCAGTGGGCACCGGAGATTACTCTTTTTT
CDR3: CASSGHRRLLFF

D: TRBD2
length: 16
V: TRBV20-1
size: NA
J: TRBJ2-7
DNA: TGCAGTGCCTGGACTAGCGATCACTACCCCTCCTACGAGCAGTACTTC
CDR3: CSAWTSDHYPSYEQYF

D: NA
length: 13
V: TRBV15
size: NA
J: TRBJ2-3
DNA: TGTGCCACCAGCAGGGTATCCGCAGATACGCAGTATTTT
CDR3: CATSRVSADTQYF

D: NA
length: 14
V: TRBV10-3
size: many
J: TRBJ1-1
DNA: TGTGCCATCAGTGTTGGGCAGGGGAACACTGAAGCTTTCTTT
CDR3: CAISVGQGNTEAFF

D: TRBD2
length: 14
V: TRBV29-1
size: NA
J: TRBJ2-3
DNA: TGCAGCGTTGATAGAACTAGCGGCACAGATACGCAGTATTTT
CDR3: CSVDRTSGTDTQYF